Below, one T cell receptor beta chain is given with its context. The data derive from a study of blood T cell repertoires in COVID-19. The wider study: The samples span acute and convalescent COVID-19 from the United States, Italy and Spain. The cDNA or gDNA used as material had been derived from T cells, B-cell-depleted T cells, or PBMCs.

The CDR3 contains 12 residues. V was trimmed by 7 bases and J by 9 bases, leaving 13 bases between them. How the authors handled the data: Reference gene primer amplification gave nucleated cell count estimates. TCRdb's copy holds only in-frame clones and misses some; the assay was immunoSEQ multiplex PCR. V, J and clone size reflect that table, while D and trimming were determined from the DNA. The sample shows about 220,000 clones, 75% to 85% of them seen only once. This sequence originates from a woman aged 70-85 years with COVID-19, enrolled during active disease. The rearrangement links TRBV12-3 or TRBV12-4 to TRBJ2-1; D is possibly TRBD2 (5 bases). Specimen: peripheral blood. This CDR3 is CASNPAEGEQFF. The CDR3 bases are TGTGCCAGCAACCCTGCCGAGGGTGAGCAGTTCTTC.